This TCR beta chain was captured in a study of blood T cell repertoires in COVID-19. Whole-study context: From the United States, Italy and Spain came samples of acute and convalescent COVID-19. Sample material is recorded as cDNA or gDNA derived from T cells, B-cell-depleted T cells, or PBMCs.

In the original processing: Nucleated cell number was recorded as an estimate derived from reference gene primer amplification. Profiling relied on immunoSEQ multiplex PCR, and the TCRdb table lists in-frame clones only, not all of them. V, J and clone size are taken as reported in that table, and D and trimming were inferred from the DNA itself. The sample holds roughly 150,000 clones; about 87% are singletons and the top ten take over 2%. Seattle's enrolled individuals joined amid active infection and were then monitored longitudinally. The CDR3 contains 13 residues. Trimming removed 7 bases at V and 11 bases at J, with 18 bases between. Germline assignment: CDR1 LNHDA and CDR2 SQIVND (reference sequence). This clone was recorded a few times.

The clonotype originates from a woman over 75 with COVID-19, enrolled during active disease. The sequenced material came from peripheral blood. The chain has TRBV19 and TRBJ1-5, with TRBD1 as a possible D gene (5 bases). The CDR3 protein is CASTTEGFQTQHF. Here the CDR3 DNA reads TGTGCCAGTACGACAGAAGGCTTCCAAACCCAGCATTTT.